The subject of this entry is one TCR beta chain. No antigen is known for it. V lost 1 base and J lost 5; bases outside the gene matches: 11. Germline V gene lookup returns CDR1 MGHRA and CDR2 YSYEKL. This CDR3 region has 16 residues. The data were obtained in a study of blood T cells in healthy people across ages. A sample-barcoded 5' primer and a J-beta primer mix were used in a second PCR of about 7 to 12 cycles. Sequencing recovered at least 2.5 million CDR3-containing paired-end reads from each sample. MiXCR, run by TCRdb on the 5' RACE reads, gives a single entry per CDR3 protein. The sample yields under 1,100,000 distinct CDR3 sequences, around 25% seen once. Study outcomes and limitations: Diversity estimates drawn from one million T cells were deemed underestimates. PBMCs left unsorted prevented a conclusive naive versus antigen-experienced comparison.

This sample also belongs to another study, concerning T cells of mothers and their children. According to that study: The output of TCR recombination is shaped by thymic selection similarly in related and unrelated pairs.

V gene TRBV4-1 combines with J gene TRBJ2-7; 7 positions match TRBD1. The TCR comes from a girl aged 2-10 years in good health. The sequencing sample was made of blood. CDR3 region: CASSQARTGLLDEQYF. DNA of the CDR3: TGCGCCAGCAGCCAAGCGAGGACAGGCTTATTGGACGAGCAGTACTTC.